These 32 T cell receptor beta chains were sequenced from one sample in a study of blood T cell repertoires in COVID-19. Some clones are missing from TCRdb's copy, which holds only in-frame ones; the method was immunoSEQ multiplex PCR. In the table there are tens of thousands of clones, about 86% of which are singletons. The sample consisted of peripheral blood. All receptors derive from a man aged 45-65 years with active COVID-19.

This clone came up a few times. The CDR3 sequence is CASSFSGTGSGKLFF. CDR3 nucleotide sequence: TGTGCCAGCAGCTTCTCCGGGACAGGGTCTGGAAAACTGTTTTTT. The rearrangement links TRBV7-8 to TRBJ1-4; TRBD1 agrees at 9 bases. The trim removed 3 bases at V and 10 bases at J, leaving 9 bases unmatched. The germline gives CDR1 SGHVS, CDR2 FQNEAQ. The CDR3 is made up of 15 amino acids. The full variable domain, completed using reference TRBV7-8 and TRBJ1-4, is GAGVSQSPRYKVAKRGQDVALRCDPISGHVSLFWYQQALGQGPEFLTYFQNEAQLDKSGLPSDRFFAERPEGSVSTLKIQRTQQEDSAVYLCASSFSGTGSGKLFFGSGTQLSVL.

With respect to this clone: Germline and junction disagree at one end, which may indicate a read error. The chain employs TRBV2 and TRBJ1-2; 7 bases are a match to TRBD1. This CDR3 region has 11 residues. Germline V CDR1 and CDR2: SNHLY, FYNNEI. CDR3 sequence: CASRKEGTARF. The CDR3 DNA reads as TGTGCCAGCAGGAAGGAAGGGACAGCAAGATTC.

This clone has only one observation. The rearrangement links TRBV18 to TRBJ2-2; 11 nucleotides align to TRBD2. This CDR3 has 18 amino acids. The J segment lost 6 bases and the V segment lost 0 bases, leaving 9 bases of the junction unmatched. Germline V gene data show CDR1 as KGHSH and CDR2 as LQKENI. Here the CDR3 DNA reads TGTGCCAGCTCACCACCGTCAGTAGCGGGGGGGATCGCCGGGGAGCTGTTTTTT. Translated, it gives CASSPPSVAGGIAGELFF.

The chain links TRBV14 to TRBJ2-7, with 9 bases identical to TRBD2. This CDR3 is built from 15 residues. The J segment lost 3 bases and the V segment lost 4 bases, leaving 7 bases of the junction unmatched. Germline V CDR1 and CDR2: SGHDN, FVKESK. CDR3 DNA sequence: TGTGCCAGCAGCCCGATCAGCGGGGGGCTCTACGAGCAGTACTTC. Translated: CASSPISGGLYEQYF.

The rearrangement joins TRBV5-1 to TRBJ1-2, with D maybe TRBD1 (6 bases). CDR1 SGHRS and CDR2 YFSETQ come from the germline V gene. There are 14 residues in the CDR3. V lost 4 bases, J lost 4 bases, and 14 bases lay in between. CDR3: CASSPVSGAYGYTF. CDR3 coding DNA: TGCGCCAGCAGCCCGGTATCAGGGGCCTATGGCTACACCTTC.

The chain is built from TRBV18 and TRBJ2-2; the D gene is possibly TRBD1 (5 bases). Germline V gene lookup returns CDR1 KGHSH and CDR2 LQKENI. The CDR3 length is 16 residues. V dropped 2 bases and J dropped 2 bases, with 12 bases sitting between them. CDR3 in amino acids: CASSPDSRFNTGELFF. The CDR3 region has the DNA TGTGCCAGCTCACCAGACAGCCGATTTAACACCGGGGAGCTGTTTTTT.

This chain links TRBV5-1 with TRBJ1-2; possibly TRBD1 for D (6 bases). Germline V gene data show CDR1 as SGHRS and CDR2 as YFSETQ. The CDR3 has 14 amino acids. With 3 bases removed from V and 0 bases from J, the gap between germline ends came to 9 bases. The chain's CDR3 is CASSSGTPNYGYTF. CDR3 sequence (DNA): TGCGCCAGCAGCTCAGGGACACCTAACTATGGCTACACCTTC.

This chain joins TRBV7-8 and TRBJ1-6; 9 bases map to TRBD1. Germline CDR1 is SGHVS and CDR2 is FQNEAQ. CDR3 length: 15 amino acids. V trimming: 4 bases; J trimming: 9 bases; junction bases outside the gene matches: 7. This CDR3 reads CASSSGTGTGSPLHF. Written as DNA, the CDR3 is TGTGCCAGCAGCTCCGGGACAGGGACGGGTTCACCCCTCCACTTT.

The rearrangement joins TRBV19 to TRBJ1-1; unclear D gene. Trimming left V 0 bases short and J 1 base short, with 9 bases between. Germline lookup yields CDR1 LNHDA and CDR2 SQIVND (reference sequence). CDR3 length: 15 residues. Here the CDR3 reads CASSIDGRGNTEAFF. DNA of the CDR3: TGTGCCAGTAGTATAGACGGGCGGGGGAACACTGAAGCTTTCTTT.

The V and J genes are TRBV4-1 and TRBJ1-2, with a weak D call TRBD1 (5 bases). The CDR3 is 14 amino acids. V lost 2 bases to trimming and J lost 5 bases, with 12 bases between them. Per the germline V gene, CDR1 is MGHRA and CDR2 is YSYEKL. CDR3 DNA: TGCGCCAGCAGCCAACCGACGGGGGGATATGGCTACACCTTC. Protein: CASSQPTGGYGYTF.

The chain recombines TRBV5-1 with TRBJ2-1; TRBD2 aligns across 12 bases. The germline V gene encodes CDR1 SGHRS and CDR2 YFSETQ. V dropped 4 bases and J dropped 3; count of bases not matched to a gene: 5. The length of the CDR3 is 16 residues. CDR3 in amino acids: CASSLRLAGVYNEQFF. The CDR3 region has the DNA TGCGCCAGCAGCCTTCGACTAGCGGGAGTCTACAATGAGCAGTTCTTC. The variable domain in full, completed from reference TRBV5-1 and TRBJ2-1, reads KAGVTQTPRYLIKTRGQQVTLSCSPISGHRSVSWYQQTPGQGLQFLFEYFSETQRNKGNFPGRFSGRQFSNSRSEMNVSTLELGDSALYLCASSLRLAGVYNEQFFGPGTRLTVL.

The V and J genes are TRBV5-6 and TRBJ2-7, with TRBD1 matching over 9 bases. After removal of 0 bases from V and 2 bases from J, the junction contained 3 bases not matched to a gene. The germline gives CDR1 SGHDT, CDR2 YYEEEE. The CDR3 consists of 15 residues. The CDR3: CASSLARTGAYEQYF. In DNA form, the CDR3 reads TGTGCCAGCAGCTTGGCTAGGACAGGGGCCTACGAGCAGTACTTC.

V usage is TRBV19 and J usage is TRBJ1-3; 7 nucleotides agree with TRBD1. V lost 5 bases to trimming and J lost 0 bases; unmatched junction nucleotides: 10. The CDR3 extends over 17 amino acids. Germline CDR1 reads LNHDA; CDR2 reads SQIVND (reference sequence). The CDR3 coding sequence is TGTGCCAGTAGTGGCCGACAGGGAACCTACTCTGGAAACACCATATATTTT. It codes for CASSGRQGTYSGNTIYF.

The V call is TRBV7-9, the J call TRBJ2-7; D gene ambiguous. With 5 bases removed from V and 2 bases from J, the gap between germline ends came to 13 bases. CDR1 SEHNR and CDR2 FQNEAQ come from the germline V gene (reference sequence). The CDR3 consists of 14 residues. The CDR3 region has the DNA TGTGCCAGCAGCGGAACCTCCACAGCCTACGAGCAGTACGTC. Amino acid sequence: CASSGTSTAYEQYV.

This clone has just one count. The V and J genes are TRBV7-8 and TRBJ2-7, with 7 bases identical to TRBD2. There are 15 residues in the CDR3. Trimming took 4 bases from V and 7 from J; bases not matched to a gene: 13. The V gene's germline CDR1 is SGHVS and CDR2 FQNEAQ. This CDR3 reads CASSSLRGFQSEQYF. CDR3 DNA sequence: TGTGCCAGCAGCTCATTGCGGGGGTTCCAGTCGGAGCAGTACTTC.

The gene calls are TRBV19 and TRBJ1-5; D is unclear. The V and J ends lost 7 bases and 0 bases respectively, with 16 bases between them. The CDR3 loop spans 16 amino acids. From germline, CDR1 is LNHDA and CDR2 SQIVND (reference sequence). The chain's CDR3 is CASTPITAGSNQPQHF. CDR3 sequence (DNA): TGTGCCAGTACTCCGATTACCGCCGGTAGCAATCAGCCCCAGCATTTT.

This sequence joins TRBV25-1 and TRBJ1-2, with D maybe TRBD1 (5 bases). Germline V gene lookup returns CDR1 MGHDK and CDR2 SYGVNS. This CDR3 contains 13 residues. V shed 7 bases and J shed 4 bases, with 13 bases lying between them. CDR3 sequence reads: CASMSGARYGYTF. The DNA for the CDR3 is TGTGCCAGCATGAGCGGGGCACGCTATGGCTACACCTTC.

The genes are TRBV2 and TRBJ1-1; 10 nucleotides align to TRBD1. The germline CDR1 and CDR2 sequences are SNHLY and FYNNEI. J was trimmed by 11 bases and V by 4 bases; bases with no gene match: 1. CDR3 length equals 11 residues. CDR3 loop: CASSADRGAFF. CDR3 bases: TGTGCCAGCAGTGCGGACAGGGGGGCTTTCTTT.

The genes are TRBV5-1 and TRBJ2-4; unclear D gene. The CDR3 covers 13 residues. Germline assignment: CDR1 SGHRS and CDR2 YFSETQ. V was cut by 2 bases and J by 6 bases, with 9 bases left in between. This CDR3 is CASSFDTLNIQYF. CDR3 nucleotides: TGCGCCAGCAGCTTCGATACATTAAACATTCAGTACTTC.

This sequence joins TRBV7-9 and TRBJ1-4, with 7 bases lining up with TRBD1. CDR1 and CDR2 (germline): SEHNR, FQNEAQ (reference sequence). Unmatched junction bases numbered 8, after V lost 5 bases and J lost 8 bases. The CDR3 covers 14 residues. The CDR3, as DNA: TGTGCCAGCAGCAGAGGGGGCGCGGGAGAAAAACTGTTTTTT. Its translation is CASSRGGAGEKLFF. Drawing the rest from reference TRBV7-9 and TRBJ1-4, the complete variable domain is DTGVSQNPRHKITKRGQNVTFRCDPISEHNRLYWYRQTLGQGPEFLTYFQNEAQLEKSRLLSDRFSAERPKGSFSTLEIQRTEQGDSAMYLCASSRGGAGEKLFFGSGTQLSVL.

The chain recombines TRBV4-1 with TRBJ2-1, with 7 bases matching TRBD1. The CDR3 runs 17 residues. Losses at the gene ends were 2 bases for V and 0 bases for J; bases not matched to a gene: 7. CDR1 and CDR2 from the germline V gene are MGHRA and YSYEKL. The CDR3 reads CASSQLNRGYSYNEQFF. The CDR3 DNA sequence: TGCGCCAGCAGCCAACTCAACAGGGGCTACTCCTACAATGAGCAGTTCTTC.

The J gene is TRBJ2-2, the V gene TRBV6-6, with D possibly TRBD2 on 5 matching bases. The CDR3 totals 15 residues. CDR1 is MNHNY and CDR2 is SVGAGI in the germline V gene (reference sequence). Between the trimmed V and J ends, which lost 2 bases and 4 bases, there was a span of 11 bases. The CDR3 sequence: CASSYGLAGTGELFF. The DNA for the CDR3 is TGTGCCAGCAGTTACGGGCTAGCCGGCACCGGGGAGCTGTTTTTT.

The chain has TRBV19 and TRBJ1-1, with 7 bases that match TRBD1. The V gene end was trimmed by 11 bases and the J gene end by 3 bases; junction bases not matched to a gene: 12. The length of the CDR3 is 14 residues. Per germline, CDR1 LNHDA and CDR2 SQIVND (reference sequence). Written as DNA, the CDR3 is TGTGCCTTAAAGCGGAGGGACAGAGACACTGAAGCTTTCTTT. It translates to CALKRRDRDTEAFF.

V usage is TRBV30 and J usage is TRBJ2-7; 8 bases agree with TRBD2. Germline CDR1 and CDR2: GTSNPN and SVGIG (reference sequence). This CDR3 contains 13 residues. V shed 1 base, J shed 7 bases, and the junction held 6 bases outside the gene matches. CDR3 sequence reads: CAWSGGGTGEQYV. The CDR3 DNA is TGTGCCTGGAGTGGCGGGGGGACGGGGGAGCAGTACGTC.

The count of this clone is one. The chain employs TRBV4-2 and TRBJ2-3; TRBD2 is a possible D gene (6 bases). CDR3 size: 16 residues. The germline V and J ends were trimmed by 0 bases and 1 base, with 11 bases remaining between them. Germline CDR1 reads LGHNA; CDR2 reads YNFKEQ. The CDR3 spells CASSQEPAGGTDTQYF. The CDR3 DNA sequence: TGTGCCAGCAGCCAAGAGCCAGCGGGCGGCACAGATACGCAGTATTTT.

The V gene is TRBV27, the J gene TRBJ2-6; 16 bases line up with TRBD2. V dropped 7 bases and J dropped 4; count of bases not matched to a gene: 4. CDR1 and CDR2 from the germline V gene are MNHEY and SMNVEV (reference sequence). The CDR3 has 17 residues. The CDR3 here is CASTGTSGRAGANVLTF. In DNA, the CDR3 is TGTGCCAGCACTGGGACTAGCGGGAGGGCCGGGGCCAACGTCCTGACTTTC.

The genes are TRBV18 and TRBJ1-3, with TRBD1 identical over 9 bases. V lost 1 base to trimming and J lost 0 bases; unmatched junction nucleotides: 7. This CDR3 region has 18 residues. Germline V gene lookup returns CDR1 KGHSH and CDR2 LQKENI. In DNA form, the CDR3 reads TGTGCCAGCTCACCACAGACAGGGGGGTGGTCCTCTGGAAACACCATATATTTT. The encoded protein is CASSPQTGGWSSGNTIYF.

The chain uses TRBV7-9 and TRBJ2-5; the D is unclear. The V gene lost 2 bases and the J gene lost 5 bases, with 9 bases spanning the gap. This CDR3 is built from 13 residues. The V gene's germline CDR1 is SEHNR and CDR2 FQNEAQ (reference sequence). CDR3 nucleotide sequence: TGTGCCAGCAGCTTAAATGGGCCGGAGACCCAGTACTTC. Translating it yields CASSLNGPETQYF.

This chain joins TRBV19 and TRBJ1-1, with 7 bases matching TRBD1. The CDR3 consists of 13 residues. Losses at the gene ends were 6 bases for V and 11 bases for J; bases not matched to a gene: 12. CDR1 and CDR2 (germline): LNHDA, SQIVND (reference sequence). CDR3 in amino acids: CASSTDRVTGAFF. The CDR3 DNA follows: TGTGCCAGTAGCACCGACAGGGTGACTGGTGCTTTCTTT.

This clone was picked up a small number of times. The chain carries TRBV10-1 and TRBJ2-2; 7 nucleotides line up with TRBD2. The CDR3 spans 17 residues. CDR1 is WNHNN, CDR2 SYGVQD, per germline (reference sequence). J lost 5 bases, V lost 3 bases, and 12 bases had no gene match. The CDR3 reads CASSDAVSLAETGELFF. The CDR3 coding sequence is TGCGCCAGCAGTGATGCTGTGTCCCTAGCGGAAACCGGGGAGCTGTTTTTT.

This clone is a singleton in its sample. This CDR3 is CASSLEKSGGLGKGYTF. The DNA of the CDR3 is TGCGCCAGCAGCTTGGAAAAATCGGGGGGGCTCGGAAAGGGCTACACCTTC. This chain joins TRBV5-1 and TRBJ1-2, with a weak D call TRBD1 (6 bases). Germline assignment: CDR1 SGHRS and CDR2 YFSETQ. The CDR3 covers 17 residues. The V end lost 0 bases, the J end lost 8 bases, and 23 bases lay between the germline ends.

CDR3 protein: CATSESRGNGAQYF. The CDR3 DNA reads TGTGCCACCAGTGAAAGCCGGGGGAATGGAGCCCAGTACTTC. The chain employs TRBV24-1 and TRBJ2-5, with D possibly matching TRBD2 (6 bases). Trimming took 4 bases from V and 9 from J, leaving 17 bases between them. The CDR3 is 14 amino acids. In germline, CDR1 is KGHDR, CDR2 SFDVKD.